Given below is one TCR beta chain in context. V was clipped by 6 bases and J by 1 base, with 9 bases between them. In germline, CDR1 is MNHEY, CDR2 SVGAGI. The CDR3 covers 13 residues. These data belong to a study of blood T cell repertoires in COVID-19. Study in general: COVID-19 samples collected from the United States, Italy and Spain covered acute and convalescent phases. T cells, B-cell-depleted T cells, or PBMCs provided the cDNA or gDNA that served as material.

In the original workflow: For nucleated cells, counts were estimated from reference gene primer amplification. TCRdb's copy holds only in-frame clones and misses some; the assay was immunoSEQ multiplex PCR. That table supplies the V and J calls and clone size; D and trimming were determined from the DNA. The sample contains fewer than 110,000 clones, 75% to 90% of which appear only once. Input material: peripheral blood. The sequence derives from a human donor in a cohort sampled during active COVID-19. The rearrangement links TRBV6-5 to TRBJ1-1; no definite D call. The CDR3 sequence is CASRNRRNTEAFF. For the CDR3, the DNA is TGTGCCAGCAGGAACAGAAGGAACACTGAAGCTTTCTTT.